This passage covers 26 T cell receptor beta chains from one sample sequenced in a study of blood T cells in healthy people across ages. The second PCR ran about 7 to 12 cycles with a sample-barcoded 5' primer and J-beta primers. TCRdb recomputed calls from the 5' RACE reads with MiXCR, one row per CDR3 protein. Of 1.8 million or so distinct CDR3 sequences listed, roughly two fifths were seen once; the top ten hold 20% to 25%. Sequenced input: blood. The receptor set was obtained from a human donor in good health.

The chain uses TRBV6-2 or TRBV6-3 and TRBJ2-3; TRBD2 aligns across 13 bases. The ends lost 4 bases at V and 4 bases at J; junction bases unmatched: 5. The CDR3 extends over 16 amino acids. Looked up from germline, CDR1 is MNHEY and CDR2 is SVGEGT. The CDR3 nucleotides are TGTGCCAGCAGTTCCCCACTAGCGGGGGGGGCAGATACGCAGTATTTT. Translating gives CASSSPLAGGADTQYF.

V usage is TRBV27 and J usage is TRBJ2-4; 9 nucleotides agree with TRBD2. The J call is uncertain, as TRBJ2-7 better fits the DNA end. Germline values: CDR1 MNHEY, CDR2 SMNVEV (reference sequence). The CDR3 runs 15 residues. The CDR3 region is CASRRTGTSFHEQYF. In DNA form, the CDR3 reads TGTGCCAGCAGGCGAACCGGGACTAGCTTCCACGAGCAGTACTTC.

The chain is built from TRBV12-3 or TRBV12-4 and TRBJ2-1; 9 nucleotides agree with TRBD1. This CDR3 contains 13 residues. The trim removed 5 bases at V and 8 bases at J, leaving 4 bases unmatched. CDR3 residues: CASSGTGRDEQFF. As DNA, the CDR3 is TGTGCCAGCAGTGGGACAGGGCGCGATGAGCAGTTCTTC.

The chain links TRBV5-1 to TRBJ2-1, with a weak D call TRBD2 (6 bases). V was pared by 4 bases and J by 2 bases, with 13 bases between. This CDR3 contains 15 residues. The germline CDR1 and CDR2 sequences are SGHRS and YFSETQ. Here the CDR3 reads CASSQIAAAYNEQFF. In nucleotides, the CDR3 is TGCGCCAGCAGCCAGATAGCGGCCGCCTACAATGAGCAGTTCTTC.

This clonotype has just a few counts. This sequence joins TRBV3-1 and TRBJ2-7, with 10 positions matching TRBD2. Germline lookup yields CDR1 LGHDT and CDR2 YNNKEL (reference sequence). This CDR3 spans 16 amino acids. V was clipped by 2 bases and J by 1 base; unmatched bases: 5. The CDR3 DNA sequence: TGTGCCAGCAGCCAAACAACTAGCGGGGAGTCCTACGAGCAGTACTTC. Translation: CASSQTTSGESYEQYF.

The rearrangement links TRBV29-1 to TRBJ2-3, with D maybe TRBD1 (6 bases). CDR1 is SQVTM and CDR2 is ANQGSEA in the germline V gene. The CDR3 is 15 residues long. With 2 bases removed from V and 2 bases from J, the gap between germline ends came to 14 bases. This CDR3 reads CSVERQGIATDTQYF. The CDR3 nucleotides are TGCAGCGTTGAAAGGCAGGGGATAGCCACAGATACGCAGTATTTT.

The chain recombines TRBV28 with TRBJ2-5; D might be TRBD1 or TRBD2, each matching 5 bases. V was shortened by 4 bases and J by 4 bases, with 19 bases between the two germline ends. The CDR3 consists of 16 residues. Germline loops: CDR1 MDHEN, CDR2 SYDVKM. CDR3: CASSSRGPQILETQYF. Written as DNA, the CDR3 is TGTGCCAGCAGTTCTCGGGGCCCTCAAATTCTAGAGACCCAGTACTTC.

The chain carries TRBV10-3 and TRBJ2-1; D unresolved. The length of the CDR3 is 13 residues. Per germline, CDR1 ENHRY and CDR2 SYGVKD. The V end lost 6 bases, the J end lost 6 bases, and 12 bases lay between the germline ends. The CDR3 coding sequence is TGTGCCATCAGGGAACCAGGCCTCAATGAGCAGTTCTTC. Translated, it gives CAIREPGLNEQFF.

There are a few counts of this clonotype. This sequence joins TRBV10-3 and TRBJ1-1; D remains unclear. CDR3 size: 13 residues. Germline CDR1 is ENHRY and CDR2 is SYGVKD. V shed 4 bases and J shed 1 base, with 7 bases lying between them. CDR3 sequence reads: CAISGTTNTEAFF. The DNA for the CDR3 is TGTGCCATCAGTGGCACAACGAACACTGAAGCTTTCTTT.

Details on this clonotype: The junction does not match germline at one end; this may be a read error. The chain joins TRBV4-3 to TRBJ2-7, with TRBD2 identical over 7 bases. In germline, CDR1 is LGHNA, CDR2 YSLEER. The CDR3 consists of 15 residues. The CDR3 region has the DNA TGCACCAGCAGCCAAGAAGGACGGGGGGTCTACGAGCAGTACTTC. Its protein product is CTSSQEGRGVYEQYF.

This chain links TRBV5-1 with TRBJ1-2, with D perhaps TRBD1 (6 bases). Germline CDR1 and CDR2: SGHRS and YFSETQ. With 2 bases removed from V and 0 bases from J, the gap between germline ends came to 14 bases. The CDR3 sequence is 16 residues long. CDR3 sequence: CASSLRTRTANYGYTF. The CDR3 DNA is TGCGCCAGCAGCTTAAGAACCCGGACAGCTAACTATGGCTACACCTTC.

In its sample, this clonotype was seen a few times. The chain couples TRBV5-1 to TRBJ1-2; D unclear. V lost 0 bases to trimming and J lost 6 bases, with 15 bases between them. In germline, CDR1 is SGHRS, CDR2 YFSETQ. The CDR3 length is 15 residues. The CDR3 region has the DNA TGCGCCAGCAGCTTGGGTTTTGGAGGCTATAATGGCTACACCTTC. It translates to CASSLGFGGYNGYTF. Supplemented by reference TRBV5-1 and TRBJ1-2, the full variable domain reads KAGVTQTPRYLIKTRGQQVTLSCSPISGHRSVSWYQQTPGQGLQFLFEYFSETQRNKGNFPGRFSGRQFSNSRSEMNVSTLELGDSALYLCASSLGFGGYNGYTFGSGTRLTVV.

J is TRBJ1-2 and V is TRBV7-2, with 10 bases identical to TRBD1. J gave up 8 bases and V 1 base, and 7 bases lay outside the gene matches. CDR3 length: 15 residues. Germline V gene lookup returns CDR1 SGHTA and CDR2 FQGNSA. The CDR3 DNA sequence: TGTGCCAGCAGCTTAGACAGACAGGGGGCCAGGGGCTACACCTTC. It codes for CASSLDRQGARGYTF.

This chain connects TRBV5-5 to TRBJ1-2; D perhaps matches TRBD1 (6 bases). CDR3 length equals 16 residues. With 4 bases removed from V and 3 bases from J, the gap between germline ends came to 19 bases. Germline assignment: CDR1 SGHKS and CDR2 YYEKEE (reference sequence). The chain's CDR3 is CASSLGAWGPDYGYTF. Written as DNA, the CDR3 is TGTGCCAGCAGCCTGGGGGCGTGGGGACCGGACTATGGCTACACCTTC.

CDR3 sequence reads: CASSGTGGIDYGYTF. The CDR3 DNA reads as TGTGCCAGTAGTGGGACAGGGGGTATTGACTATGGCTACACCTTC. The V and J genes are TRBV19 and TRBJ1-2, with 11 bases matching TRBD1. CDR1 and CDR2 (germline): LNHDA, SQIVND (reference sequence). Unmatched junction bases numbered 5, after V lost 5 bases and J lost 3 bases. The CDR3 is 15 residues long. The whole variable domain, remainder taken from reference TRBV19 and TRBJ1-2, is DGGITQSPKYLFRKEGQNVTLSCEQNLNHDAMYWYRQDPGQGLRLIYYSQIVNDFQKGDIAEGYSVSREKKESFPLTVTSAQKNPTAFYLCASSGTGGIDYGYTFGSGTRLTVV.

The V gene is TRBV6-2 or TRBV6-3, the J gene TRBJ2-3; TRBD2 matches at 13 bases. Germline-derived CDR1 and CDR2 are MNHEY and SVGEGT. The CDR3 runs 18 residues. With V trimmed by 2 bases and J by 6 bases, 11 bases remained unmatched. The CDR3 reads CASSYRTAPGLAGDTQYF. CDR3 bases: TGTGCCAGCAGTTACAGGACAGCCCCGGGACTAGCGGGGGATACGCAGTATTTT.

The sample holds a few counts of this clonotype. This chain links TRBV20-1 with TRBJ2-1, with 8 positions matching TRBD2. CDR1 DFQATT and CDR2 SNEGSKA come from the germline V gene (reference sequence). There are 14 residues in the CDR3. J gave up 4 bases and V 6 bases, and 8 bases lay outside the gene matches. The CDR3 DNA reads as TGCAGTGCCGCCGGACTAGCAGGATACAATGAGCAGTTCTTC. Amino acids: CSAAGLAGYNEQFF.

This clonotype was found a few times. The chain couples TRBV21-1 to TRBJ2-3; the D call of TRBD1 is as the table states it, not checked on the DNA. TRBV21-1 is listed as a pseudogene. This CDR3 spans 18 amino acids. CDR3 loop: CASSYEGTGQPSTDTQYF. The CDR3 DNA is TGTGCCAGCAGCTATGAGGGGACGGGACAGCCTAGCACAGATACGCAGTATTTT.

V gene TRBV12-3 or TRBV12-4 combines with J gene TRBJ1-4; D gene ambiguous. This CDR3 spans 14 amino acids. Between the trimmed V and J ends, which lost 7 bases and 1 base, there was a span of 10 bases. CDR3 nucleotide sequence: TGTGCCAGCACCCTCGGACTAACTAATGAAAAACTGTTTTTT. This codes for CASTLGLTNEKLFF.

The V gene is TRBV6-5, the J gene TRBJ2-7, with D maybe TRBD2 (6 bases). Trimming left V 6 bases short and J 0 bases short, with 18 bases between. The CDR3 runs to 16 residues. The germline V gene encodes CDR1 MNHEY and CDR2 SVGAGI. CDR3 sequence (DNA): TGTGCCAGCAGCCCCCGGCCGGGACTGTCCTCCTACGAGCAGTACTTC. It codes for CASSPRPGLSSYEQYF.

As to this clonotype: One junction end disagrees with the germline gene, perhaps due to a read error. The CDR3 nucleotides read TGTGCCAGCAGTTTCAGAGGGTCCGATCAGCCCCGGCATTTT. It is translated as CASSFRGSDQPRHF. The rearrangement uses TRBV12-3 or TRBV12-4 and TRBJ1-5; D gene ambiguous. This CDR3 has 14 residues.

This rearrangement joins TRBV20-1 to TRBJ1-2, with 11 nucleotides matching TRBD1. Germline V gene sequence: CDR1 DFQATT, CDR2 SNEGSKA (reference sequence). Losses at the gene ends were 5 bases for V and 8 bases for J; bases not matched to a gene: 7. CDR3 length: 13 amino acids. CDR3 in DNA: TGCAGTGCTGCCGGGACAGGGGGGAAAGGCTACACCTTC. It yields the protein CSAAGTGGKGYTF.

In this sample, this clonotype turned up a few times. This rearrangement joins TRBV12-5 to TRBJ1-2; 10 bases fit TRBD1. The CDR3 is made up of 15 amino acids. Per the germline V gene, CDR1 is LGHNT and CDR2 is FRNRAP. V lost 9 bases, J lost 5 bases, and 12 bases stayed unmatched. The CDR3 protein is CASASDRGLRYGYTF. The DNA for the CDR3 is TGTGCTAGCGCCTCCGACAGGGGGCTTCGGTATGGCTACACCTTC.

The CDR3 sequence: CASSYSKVRNYGYTF. The CDR3 nucleotides read TGTGCCAGCAGTTACTCGAAGGTCAGAAACTATGGCTACACCTTC. The chain has TRBV6-2 or TRBV6-3 and TRBJ1-2, with D unclear. The V end was cut by 0 bases, the J end by 2 bases, with 10 bases between. The CDR3 is 15 amino acids. CDR1 is MNHEY and CDR2 is SVGEGT in the germline V gene.

The V gene is TRBV7-8, the J gene TRBJ1-6; D unresolved. V lost 1 base and J lost 10, with 5 bases in between. This CDR3 contains 12 residues. CDR1 and CDR2 (germline): SGHVS, FQNEAQ. CDR3 sequence: CASSLDKSPLHF. The CDR3 DNA follows: TGTGCCAGCAGCTTAGACAAATCACCCCTCCACTTT. The full variable domain, its missing parts supplied by reference TRBV7-8 and TRBJ1-6, is GAGVSQSPRYKVAKRGQDVALRCDPISGHVSLFWYQQALGQGPEFLTYFQNEAQLDKSGLPSDRFFAERPEGSVSTLKIQRTQQEDSAVYLCASSLDKSPLHFGNGTRLTVT.

This chain joins TRBV7-2 and TRBJ1-1; D is unresolved. This CDR3 contains 16 residues. Germline loops: CDR1 SGHTA, CDR2 FQGNSA. Trimming left V 0 bases short and J 0 bases short, with 11 bases between. The CDR3 DNA reads as TGTGCCAGCAGCTTAGCCCGGAGGCAGATGAACACTGAAGCTTTCTTT. This codes for CASSLARRQMNTEAFF. The full variable domain, in which reference TRBV7-2 and TRBJ1-1 provide the parts outside the CDR3, is GAGVSQSPSNKVTEKGKDVELRCDPISGHTALYWYRQSLGQGLEFLIYFQGNSAPDKSGLPSDRFSAERTGGSVSTLTIQRTQQEDSAVYLCASSLARRQMNTEAFFGQGTRLTVV.